This section outlines one T cell receptor beta chain sequence together with its context. The antigen is not known. Blood was sampled at baseline, cycle 4 day 1, and cycle 7 day 1. This record comes from a study of OX40 agonist ivuxolimab in advanced cancers. Whole-study results and caveats: CD4+ and CD8+ blood T cells expanded clonally by week 6 at 0.1 to 3.0 mg/kg.

The germline gives CDR1 SGHDT, CDR2 YYEEEE. The CDR3 runs to 16 residues. The trim removed 1 base at V and 5 bases at J, leaving 6 bases unmatched. Some clones are missing from TCRdb's copy, which holds only in-frame ones; the method was immunoSEQ multiplex PCR. The table shows 55,000 to 90,000 clones, with about four fifths occurring only once. This sequence was found in an adult with an advanced solid tumor such as melanoma, head and neck, liver or kidney cancer. The V and J genes are TRBV5-6 and TRBJ2-2; 9 bases line up with TRBD2. The sample was CD4+ or CD8+ T cells sorted from blood, taken in a trial of the OX40 agonist ivuxolimab. CDR3 sequence: CASSLKTSGWTGELFF. For the CDR3, the DNA is TGTGCCAGCAGCTTGAAAACTAGCGGGTGGACCGGGGAGCTGTTTTTT.